These T cell receptor beta chains were read from a single sample in a study of Graves' ophthalmopathy and Graves' hyperthyroidism. TCRdb reprocessed the multiplex PCR reads via MiXCR and lists one record per CDR3 protein. The sample holds roughly 39,000 distinct CDR3 sequences, 50% seen once. Specimen: peripheral blood. These receptors all stem from an adult woman with stable Graves' hyperthyroidism. CDR3s include the opening cysteine and the closing phenylalanine or tryptophan. A D gene is named only where the DNA matches it firmly. Clone size is not always given. Where it is, it says once, few, many or a class for expanded clones.

V	D	J	length	size	DNA	CDR3
TRBV7-8	TRBD1	TRBJ1-5	14	medium-sized	TGTGCCAGCAGCTTGACAGGGCCCAATCAGCCCCAGCATTTT	CASSLTGPNQPQHF
TRBV5-1	NA	TRBJ2-6	16	many	TGCGCCAGCAGCTTGTCCCGGCAAGCTGGGGCCAACGTCCTGACTTTC	CASSLSRQAGANVLTF
TRBV7-9	TRBD2	TRBJ2-2	16	many	TGTGCCAGCAGCATGAGGACTAGCGGGAGGGCCGGGGAGCTGTTTTTT	CASSMRTSGRAGELFF
TRBV24-1	TRBD1	TRBJ2-5	15	NA	TGTGCCACCAGAAAAGGACAGGGTGCGTCGGAGACCCAGTACTTC	CATRKGQGASETQYF
TRBV3-1	TRBD1	TRBJ2-2	15	many	TGTGCCAGCAGCCGCCGGACAGGGATAGTCGGGGAGCTGTTTTTT	CASSRRTGIVGELFF
TRBV7-6	NA	TRBJ2-3	17	NA	TGTGCCAGCAGCTTACTCGGGAGTCCCCCCCCCGCAGATACGCAGTATTTT	CASSLLGSPPPADTQYF
TRBV14	NA	TRBJ1-1	13	NA	TGTGCCAGCAGCCAAGTCCAGGGGACTGAGGCTTTCTTT	CASSQVQGTEAFF
TRBV29-1	NA	TRBJ2-7	11	many	TGCAGCGTACCCACAGGTGCGGAGCAGTACTTC	CSVPTGAEQYF
TRBV28	TRBD2	TRBJ2-3	16	NA	TGTGCCAGCAGTTCCGCCGGGACTAGCGGCACAGATACGCAGTATTTT	CASSSAGTSGTDTQYF
TRBV7-8	TRBD2	TRBJ2-5	16	NA	TGTGCCAGCAGCTTAGGACTAGCGGGAGATCGAGAGACCCAGTACTTC	CASSLGLAGDRETQYF
TRBV28	NA	TRBJ1-5	15	NA	TGTGCCAGCAGTTTAGCGACGGGAGCCCACGTCCCCCAGCATTTT	CASSLATGAHVPQHF
TRBV6-1	NA	TRBJ2-7	14	many	TGTGCCTCGCAGTGGGAGCTTCACTCCTACGAGCAGTACTTC	CASQWELHSYEQYF
TRBV2	NA	TRBJ1-4	14	NA	TGTGCCAGCAGCCGGACGGCCTCTGGGGAAAAACTGTTTTTT	CASSRTASGEKLFF
TRBV5-1	TRBD2	TRBJ2-5	16	NA	TGTGCCAGCAGCGACACGGGGACTAGCGGGATGGAGACCCAGTACTTC	CASSDTGTSGMETQYF
TRBV29-1	NA	TRBJ1-3	14	once	TGCAGCGTTACCGGGGGTTCCTCTGGAAACACCTTATATTTT	CSVTGGSSGNTLYF
TRBV10-3	NA	TRBJ1-4	14	NA	TGTGCGTCACGGGAGGCTCAGGGGAGTGAAAAACTGTTTTTT	CASREAQGSEKLFF
TRBV10-3	TRBD1	TRBJ1-2	15	NA	TGTGCCATCAGTGAGGGGACAGGGGGCGCCTATGGCTGCACCTTC	CAISEGTGGAYGCTF
TRBV19	NA	TRBJ1-1	12	NA	TGTGCCAGCGCGACAGACTACACTGAAGCTTTCTTT	CASATDYTEAFF
TRBV28	NA	TRBJ2-7	15	many	TGTGCCAGCAGGGACACCGGGACCACAACCTACGAGCAGTACTTC	CASRDTGTTTYEQYF
TRBV11-2	TRBD1	TRBJ1-4	14	many	TGTGCCAGCGGAAGGGGGCGGACTAATGAAAAACTGTTTTTT	CASGRGRTNEKLFF
TRBV15	NA	TRBJ1-2	12	NA	TGTGCCACCAGGGAAGCGGGAGAGGGCTACACCTTC	CATREAGEGYTF
TRBV4-1	NA	TRBJ2-5	18	many	TGCGCCAGCAGCCAAGCGGAGGTGACTATTGGGTTCCAAGAGACCCAGTACTTC	CASSQAEVTIGFQETQYF
TRBV18	NA	TRBJ2-7	11	many	TGTGCCAGCTCACCGGAATACGAGCAGTACTTC	CASSPEYEQYF
TRBV7-9	TRBD1	TRBJ1-1	12	many	TGTGCCAGCAGCTGGGACAGTTCGGAAGCTTTCTTT	CASSWDSSEAFF
TRBV7-9	NA	TRBJ1-1	14	NA	TGTGCCAGCGGTAGCGGGAGTGCCGATACTGAAGCTTTCTTT	CASGSGSADTEAFF
TRBV19	NA	TRBJ1-2	14	NA	TGTGCCAGTAGTGCAGCCGGGGCCGCCGATGGCTACACCTTC	CASSAAGAADGYTF
TRBV29-1	NA	TRBJ1-1	12	NA	TGCAGCTTTGGGACATTGAACACTGAAGCTTTCTTT	CSFGTLNTEAFF
TRBV10-3	TRBD2	TRBJ2-5	19	many	TGTGCCATCAGTAGGGGACAACCGGGACTAGCGGGAGGGCCGGAGACCCAGTACTTC	CAISRGQPGLAGGPETQYF
TRBV7-9	NA	TRBJ1-6	16	NA	TGTGCCAGCAGCTTAGTGGGCAGCGAGTATAATTCACCCCTCCACTTT	CASSLVGSEYNSPLHF
TRBV6-1	TRBD1	TRBJ1-6	15	many	TGTGCCAGCAGTGCCCTGACAGGGGGGAATTCACCCCTCCACTTT	CASSALTGGNSPLHF
TRBV2	TRBD1	TRBJ1-1	13	many	TGTGCCAGCACGGGACAGGGGGATGCTGAAGCTTTCTTT	CASTGQGDAEAFF
TRBV28	NA	TRBJ2-7	13	many	TGTGCCAGCCGTTCAGGACAGAACTACGAGCAGTACTTC	CASRSGQNYEQYF
TRBV29-1	TRBD1	TRBJ2-5	13	many	TGCAGCGGAGGGGGCGAGCTCCAAGAGACCCAGTACTTC	CSGGGELQETQYF